One and the same sample provided the 17 T cell receptor beta chains below, sequenced in a study of blood T cell repertoires in COVID-19. Here immunoSEQ multiplex PCR was the method, and the copy in TCRdb shows in-frame clones only, minus some. The table has under 500,000 clones, around 89% seen once. The sample was PBMCs or T cells enriched from blood (not recorded which). The origin of the receptors is a man aged 25-40 years who had recovered from COVID-19.

The chain combines TRBV7-8 with TRBJ1-5; D is perhaps TRBD1 (6 bases). Germline-derived CDR1 and CDR2 are SGHVS and FQNEAQ. This CDR3 has 15 residues. Trimming removed 1 base from V and 4 bases from J, with 11 bases in between. For the CDR3, the DNA is TGTGCCAGCAGCTTAGGGCAGGGGAATAATCAGCCCCAGCATTTT. Protein product: CASSLGQGNNQPQHF.

The J gene is TRBJ1-2, the V gene TRBV29-1, with D maybe TRBD1 (5 bases). Germline V lookup: CDR1 SQVTM, CDR2 ANQGSEA. The CDR3 loop spans 13 amino acids. V lost 5 bases and J 4 bases, leaving 14 bases between the germline ends. This CDR3 is CSVPARGSYGYTF. DNA of the CDR3: TGCAGCGTTCCCGCTAGGGGATCCTATGGCTACACCTTC.

The gene calls are TRBV18 and TRBJ2-3, with D possibly matching TRBD2 (6 bases). The CDR3 is 17 amino acids. Germline CDR1 KGHSH, CDR2 LQKENI. V was trimmed by 2 bases and J by 2 bases, leaving 17 bases between them. DNA for the CDR3: TGTGCCAGCTCACCATTTTGGGATAGCGGATTCACAGATACGCAGTATTTT. Encoded protein: CASSPFWDSGFTDTQYF.

The chain has TRBV7-9 and TRBJ2-2, with 15 positions matching TRBD2. There are 18 residues in the CDR3. The J segment lost 5 bases and the V segment lost 5 bases, leaving 9 bases of the junction unmatched. CDR1 is SEHNR, CDR2 FQNEAQ, per germline (reference sequence). CDR3 in DNA: TGTGCCAGCAGCCCAGGACTAGCGGGAGGGCCACAAACCGGGGAGCTGTTTTTT. Amino acid sequence: CASSPGLAGGPQTGELFF.

The chain has TRBV28 and TRBJ2-7; 11 bases map to TRBD1. CDR1 is MDHEN, CDR2 SYDVKM, per germline. This CDR3 comprises 15 residues. After removal of 7 bases from V and 4 bases from J, the junction contained 9 bases not matched to a gene. DNA for the CDR3: TGTGCCAGCATTTCGATCGGGACAGGGGGTTACGAGCAGTACTTC. This translates into CASISIGTGGYEQYF.

This rearrangement joins TRBV4-1 to TRBJ2-5, with 10 nucleotides matching TRBD2. Trimming at V came to 0 bases and at J to 5 bases, leaving 9 bases not matched to a gene. The CDR3 loop spans 17 amino acids. Germline CDR1 is MGHRA and CDR2 is YSYEKL. The CDR3: CASSQEASGRAWETQYF. The CDR3, as DNA: TGCGCCAGCAGCCAAGAGGCGAGCGGGAGGGCCTGGGAGACCCAGTACTTC.

The genes are TRBV5-6 and TRBJ2-3, with a tentative D call TRBD1 (6 bases). The CDR3 sequence is 16 residues long. The germline V gene encodes CDR1 SGHDT and CDR2 YYEEEE. V was clipped by 3 bases and J by 6 bases, with 20 bases between them. This CDR3 is CASSWGRSVGRDTQYF. For the CDR3, the DNA is TGTGCCAGCAGCTGGGGGCGGAGTGTGGGACGTGATACGCAGTATTTT. Full variable domain (rest looked up from reference TRBV5-6 and TRBJ2-3): DAGVTQSPTHLIKTRGQQVTLRCSPKSGHDTVSWYQQALGQGPQFIFQYYEEEERQRGNFPDRFSGHQFPNYSSELNVNALLLGDSALYLCASSWGRSVGRDTQYFGPGTRLTVL.

This chain links TRBV18 with TRBJ2-1, with 10 bases fitting TRBD1. The germline gives CDR1 KGHSH, CDR2 LQKENI. This CDR3 comprises 13 residues. V lost 3 bases and J lost 12; bases outside the gene matches: 5. The DNA of the CDR3 is TGTGCCAGCTCACCTCCCGACAGGGGGCTGCAGTTCTTC. It codes for CASSPPDRGLQFF.

In the case of this clone: The same CDR3 can be traced to other DNA sequences in this sample. The chain uses TRBV9 and TRBJ2-3; D not certain. Germline assignment: CDR1 SGDLS and CDR2 YYNGEE. Trimming cost V 0 bases and J 2 bases, with 10 bases left between them. The CDR3 covers 15 residues. CDR3: CASSVAGGFTDTQYF. DNA of the CDR3: TGTGCCAGCAGCGTAGCTGGCGGCTTCACAGATACGCAGTATTTT.

This clone appeared a few times. V gene TRBV28 combines with J gene TRBJ1-2; 9 nucleotides align to TRBD1. This CDR3 has 15 amino acids. The trim removed 5 bases at V and 5 bases at J, leaving 9 bases unmatched. In germline, CDR1 is MDHEN, CDR2 SYDVKM. The CDR3: CASSINRGRGYGYTF. The CDR3 region has the DNA TGTGCCAGCAGTATCAACAGGGGGCGCGGGTATGGCTACACCTTC.

This sequence joins TRBV5-1 and TRBJ1-2; 8 nucleotides align to TRBD1. The CDR3 is 14 amino acids. J lost 3 bases, V lost 5 bases, and 6 bases had no gene match. Germline loops: CDR1 SGHRS, CDR2 YFSETQ. The CDR3 nucleotides read TGCGCCAGCAGACCCCCGGGACAGGACTATGGCTACACCTTC. This sequence encodes CASRPPGQDYGYTF.

V and J are TRBV2 and TRBJ2-1; no definite D call. Germline CDR1 reads SNHLY; CDR2 reads FYNNEI. This CDR3 region has 14 residues. The V end lost 7 bases, the J end lost 9 bases, and 19 bases lay between the germline ends. CDR3 DNA: TGTGCCAGCAAACTGACGCCCGTGACGGGTGAGCAGTTCTTC. Amino acids: CASKLTPVTGEQFF.

The CDR3: CASRKGGPNTEAFF. The CDR3 DNA follows: TGTGCCAGCAGGAAAGGGGGCCCGAACACTGAAGCTTTCTTT. The chain carries TRBV28 and TRBJ1-1; 7 bases are shared with TRBD1. Germline V gives CDR1 MDHEN, CDR2 SYDVKM. The CDR3 totals 14 residues. J lost 1 base, V lost 6 bases, and 5 bases had no gene match.

This clone was counted between two and nine times. The chain recombines TRBV29-1 with TRBJ1-2, with TRBD1 matching over 8 bases. The CDR3 runs to 15 residues. Germline V gives CDR1 SQVTM, CDR2 ANQGSEA. V lost 5 bases, J lost 1 base, and 9 bases stayed unmatched. For the CDR3, the DNA is TGCAGCGTTACCCAAGGGACAGGACATAACTATGGCTACACCTTC. Its protein is CSVTQGTGHNYGYTF.

The chain recombines TRBV2 with TRBJ1-1; D is ambiguous. The CDR3 extends over 16 amino acids. V lost 6 bases and J 8 bases, leaving 25 bases between the germline ends. CDR1 is SNHLY, CDR2 FYNNEI, per germline. CDR3 DNA sequence: TGTGCCAGCAGGACCCCAGTGCTAGCAATCTCTATGGAAGCTTTCTTT. Translation: CASRTPVLAISMEAFF.

The chain is built from TRBV3-1 (or the pseudogene TRBV3-2) and TRBJ2-2; 7 nucleotides match TRBD2. The CDR3 loop spans 17 amino acids. V shed 3 bases and J 6 bases; nucleotides not matched to a gene: 13. Germline CDR1 and CDR2: LGHDT and YNNKEL (reference sequence). The CDR3 nucleotides read TGTGCCAGCAGCCACACCATGGGGGGGGAGAGCGCCGGGGAGCTGTTTTTT. This encodes CASSHTMGGESAGELFF.

The gene calls are TRBV11-2 and TRBJ2-1, with D tentatively TRBD2 (6 bases). Germline CDR1 is SGHAT and CDR2 is FQNNGV. This CDR3 region has 16 residues. V was clipped by 1 base and J by 5 bases, with 15 bases between them. CDR3 bases: TGTGCCAGCAGCTTAGGTTCGCTAGCGCCACACAATGAGCAGTTCTTC. Protein product: CASSLGSLAPHNEQFF.